These 8 T cell receptor beta chains share one sample of origin, sequenced in a study of T cell clones after liver transplantation. The repertoire was sequenced with immunoSEQ multiplex PCR; TCRdb's copy has only in-frame clones and lacks some. The data hold 95,000 to 130,000 clones, with 75% to 95% observed a single time. The material sequenced was CD4+ T cells from blood, taken 12 months after liver transplant. The receptors come from a human patient who received a liver transplant. Some T cells may have originated in the graft donor.

V is TRBV6-4 and J is TRBJ1-5; TRBD1 might be the D (5 bases). CDR3 length: 13 amino acids. Per the germline V gene, CDR1 is MRHNA and CDR2 is SNTAGT. The V and J ends lost 5 bases and 4 bases respectively, with 9 bases between them. The CDR3 protein is CASSQEGNQPQHF. DNA of the CDR3: TGTGCCAGCAGTCAGGAGGGGAATCAGCCCCAGCATTTT.

The V gene is TRBV18, the J gene TRBJ2-5; D gene unclear. Germline CDR1 and CDR2: KGHSH and LQKENI. CDR3 length: 14 residues. V lost 3 bases, J lost 1 base, and 9 bases lay in between. Written as DNA, the CDR3 is TGTGCCAGCTCACCGGCACCGTCCCAAGAGACCCAGTACTTC. It translates to CASSPAPSQETQYF.

DNA of the CDR3: TGTGCCAGCAGTAACGACCCCTCCTACGAGCAGTACTTC. This encodes CASSNDPSYEQYF. This chain joins TRBV27 and TRBJ2-7; D uncertain. CDR3 length: 13 residues. The V end was cut by 5 bases, the J end by 0 bases, with 8 bases between. Germline V gene lookup returns CDR1 MNHEY and CDR2 SMNVEV (reference sequence).

The chain has TRBV9 and TRBJ2-5, with 8 bases fitting TRBD1. The CDR3 sequence is 15 residues long. The germline gives CDR1 SGDLS, CDR2 YYNGEE. The junction had 5 bases not matched to a gene; V was cut back by 3 bases and J by 1 base. The CDR3 DNA follows: TGTGCCAGCAGCGCCGGACAGGGCCCCCAAGAGACCCAGTACTTC. Its protein is CASSAGQGPQETQYF.

This clone has just one count. The CDR3 sequence is CASSGARQETQYF. The CDR3 DNA reads TGTGCCAGCAGTGGGGCCAGACAAGAGACCCAGTACTTC. The chain is built from TRBV6-1 and TRBJ2-5; no clear D. V gave up 4 bases and J gave up 2 bases, with 8 bases separating them. Germline assignment: CDR1 MNHNS and CDR2 SASEGT. The CDR3 spans 13 residues.

The table lists this clone with a few counts. This chain uses TRBV18 with TRBJ1-5; maybe TRBD1 (6 bases). Germline V gene data show CDR1 as KGHSH and CDR2 as LQKENI. V was shortened by 3 bases and J by 7 bases, with 19 bases between the two germline ends. The CDR3 spans 16 residues. CDR3 loop: CASSPNPHRVRQPQHF. DNA of the CDR3: TGTGCCAGCTCACCGAATCCCCACAGGGTTCGACAGCCCCAGCATTTT.

This clone was seen a single time. V usage is TRBV28 and J usage is TRBJ1-4; tentatively, D is TRBD1 (5 bases). Trimming cost V 4 bases and J 3 bases, with 9 bases left between them. Germline-derived CDR1 and CDR2 are MDHEN and SYDVKM. CDR3 size: 14 residues. The CDR3: CASSSGSANEKLFF. CDR3 DNA: TGTGCCAGCAGTTCAGGGTCAGCTAATGAAAAACTGTTTTTT.

The rearrangement uses TRBV7-6 and TRBJ2-2; D gene unclear. Per the germline V gene, CDR1 is SGHVS and CDR2 is FNYEAQ. The CDR3 contains 11 residues. Trimming took off 5 bases at V and 9 bases at J, with 7 bases between the two ends. The CDR3 DNA is TGTGCCAGCAGCCTCGAGAGGGAGCTGTTTTTT. Translated: CASSLERELFF. Based on the CDR3 plus reference TRBV7-6 and TRBJ2-2, the full variable domain is GAGVSQSPRYKVTKRGQDVALRCDPISGHVSLYWYRQALGQGPEFLTYFNYEAQQDKSGLPNDRFSAERPEGSISTLTIQRTEQRDSAMYRCASSLERELFFGEGSRLTVL.